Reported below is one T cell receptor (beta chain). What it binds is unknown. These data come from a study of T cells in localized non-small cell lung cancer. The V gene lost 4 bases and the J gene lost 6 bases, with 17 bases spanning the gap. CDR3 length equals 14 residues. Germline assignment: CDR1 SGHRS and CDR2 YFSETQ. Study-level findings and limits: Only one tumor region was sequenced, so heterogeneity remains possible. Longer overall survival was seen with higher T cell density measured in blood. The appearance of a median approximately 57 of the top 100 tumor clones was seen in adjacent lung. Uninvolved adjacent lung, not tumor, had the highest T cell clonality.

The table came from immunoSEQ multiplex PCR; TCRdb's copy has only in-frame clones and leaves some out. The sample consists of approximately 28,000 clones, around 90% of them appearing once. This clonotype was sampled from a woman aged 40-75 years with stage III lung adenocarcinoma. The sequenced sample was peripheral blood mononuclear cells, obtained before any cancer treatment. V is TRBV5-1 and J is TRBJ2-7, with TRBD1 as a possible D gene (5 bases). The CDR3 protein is CASSVTERWGEQYF. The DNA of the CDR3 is TGCGCCAGCAGCGTGACAGAGAGGTGGGGCGAGCAGTACTTC.